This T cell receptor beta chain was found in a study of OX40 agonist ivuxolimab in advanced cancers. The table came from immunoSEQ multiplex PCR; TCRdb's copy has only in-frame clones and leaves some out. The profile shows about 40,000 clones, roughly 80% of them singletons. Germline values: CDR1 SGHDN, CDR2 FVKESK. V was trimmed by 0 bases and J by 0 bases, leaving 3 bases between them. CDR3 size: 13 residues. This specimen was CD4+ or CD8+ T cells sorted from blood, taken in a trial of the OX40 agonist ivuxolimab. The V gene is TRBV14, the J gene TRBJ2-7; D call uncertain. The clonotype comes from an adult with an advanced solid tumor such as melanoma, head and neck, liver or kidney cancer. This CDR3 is CASSQDPSYEQYF. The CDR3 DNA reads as TGTGCCAGCAGCCAAGACCCCTCCTACGAGCAGTACTTC.